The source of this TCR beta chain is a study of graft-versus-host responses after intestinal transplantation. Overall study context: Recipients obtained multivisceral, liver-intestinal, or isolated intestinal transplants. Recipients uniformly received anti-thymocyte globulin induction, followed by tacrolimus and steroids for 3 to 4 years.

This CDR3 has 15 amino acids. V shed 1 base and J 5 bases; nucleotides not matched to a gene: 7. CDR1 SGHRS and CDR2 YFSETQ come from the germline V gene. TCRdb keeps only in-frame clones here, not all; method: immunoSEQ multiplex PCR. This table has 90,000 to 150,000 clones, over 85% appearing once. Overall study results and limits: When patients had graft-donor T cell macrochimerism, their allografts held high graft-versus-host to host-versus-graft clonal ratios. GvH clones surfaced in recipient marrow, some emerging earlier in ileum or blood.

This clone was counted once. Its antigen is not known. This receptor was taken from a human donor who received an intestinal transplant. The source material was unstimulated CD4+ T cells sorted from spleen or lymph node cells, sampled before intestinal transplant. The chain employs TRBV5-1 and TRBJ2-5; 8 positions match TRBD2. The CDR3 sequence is CASSLTGTSRETQYF. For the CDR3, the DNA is TGCGCCAGCAGCTTGACCGGGACTAGTAGGGAGACCCAGTACTTC.